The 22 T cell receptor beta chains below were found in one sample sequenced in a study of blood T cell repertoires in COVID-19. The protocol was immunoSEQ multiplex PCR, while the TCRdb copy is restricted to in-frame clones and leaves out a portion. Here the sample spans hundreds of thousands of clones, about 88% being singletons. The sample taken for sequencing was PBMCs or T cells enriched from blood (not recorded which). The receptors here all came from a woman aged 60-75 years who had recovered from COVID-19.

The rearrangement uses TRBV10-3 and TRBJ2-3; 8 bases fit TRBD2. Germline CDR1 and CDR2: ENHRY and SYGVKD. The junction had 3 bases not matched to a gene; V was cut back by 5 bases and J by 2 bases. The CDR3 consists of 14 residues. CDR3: CAISTSGLTDTQYF. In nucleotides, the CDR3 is TGTGCCATCAGTACTAGCGGACTCACAGATACGCAGTATTTT.

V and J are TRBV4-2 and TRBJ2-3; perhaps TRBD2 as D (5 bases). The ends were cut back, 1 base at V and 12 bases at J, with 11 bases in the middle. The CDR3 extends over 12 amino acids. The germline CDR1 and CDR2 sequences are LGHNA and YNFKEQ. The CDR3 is CASSQGGPDQYF. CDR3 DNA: TGTGCCAGCAGCCAAGGCGGGCCGGACCAGTATTTT.

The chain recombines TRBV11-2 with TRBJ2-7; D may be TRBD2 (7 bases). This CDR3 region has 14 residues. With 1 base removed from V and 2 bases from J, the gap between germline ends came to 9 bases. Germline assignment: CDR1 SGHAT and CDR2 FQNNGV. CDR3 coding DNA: TGTGCCAGCAGCTTAGGAGGGGGGGCCTACGAGCAGTACTTC. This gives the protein CASSLGGGAYEQYF.

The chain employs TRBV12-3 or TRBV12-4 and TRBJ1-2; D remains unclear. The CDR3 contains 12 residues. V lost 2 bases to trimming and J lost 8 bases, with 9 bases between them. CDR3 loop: CASSLFEYGYTF. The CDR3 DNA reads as TGTGCCAGCAGTTTATTCGAGTACGGCTACACCTTC.

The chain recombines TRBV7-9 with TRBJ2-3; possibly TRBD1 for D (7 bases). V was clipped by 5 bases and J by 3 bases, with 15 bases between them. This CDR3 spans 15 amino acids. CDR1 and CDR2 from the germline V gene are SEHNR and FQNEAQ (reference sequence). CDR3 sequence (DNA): TGTGCCAGCAGCCTCAGGGGGGCTTGGACAGATACGCAGTATTTT. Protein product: CASSLRGAWTDTQYF.

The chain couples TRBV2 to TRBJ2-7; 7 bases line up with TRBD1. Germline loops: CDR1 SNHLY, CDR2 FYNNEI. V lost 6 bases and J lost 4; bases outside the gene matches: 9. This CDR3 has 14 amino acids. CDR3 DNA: TGTGCCAGCAGCACCGGGACAGTGAAGTACGAGCAGTACGTC. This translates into CASSTGTVKYEQYV.

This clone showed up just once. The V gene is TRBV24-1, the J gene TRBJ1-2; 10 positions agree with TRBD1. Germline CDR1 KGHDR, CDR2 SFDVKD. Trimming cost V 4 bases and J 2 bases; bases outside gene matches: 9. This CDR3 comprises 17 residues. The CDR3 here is CATSESRQGALNYGYTF. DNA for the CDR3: TGTGCCACCAGTGAGTCAAGACAGGGGGCGTTGAACTATGGCTACACCTTC.

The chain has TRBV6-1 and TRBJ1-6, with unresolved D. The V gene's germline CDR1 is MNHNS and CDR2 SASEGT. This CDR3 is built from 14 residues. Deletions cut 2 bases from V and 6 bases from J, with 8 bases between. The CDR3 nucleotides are TGTGCCAGCAGTGAAAATCAGCGTAATTCACCCCTCCACTTT. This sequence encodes CASSENQRNSPLHF.

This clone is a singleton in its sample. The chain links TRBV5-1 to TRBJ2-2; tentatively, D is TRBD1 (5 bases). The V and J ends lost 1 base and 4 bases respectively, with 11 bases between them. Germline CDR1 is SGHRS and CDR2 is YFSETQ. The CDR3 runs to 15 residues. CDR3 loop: CASSLQGLSTGELFF. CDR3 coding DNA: TGCGCCAGCAGCTTGCAGGGTTTAAGCACCGGGGAGCTGTTTTTT.

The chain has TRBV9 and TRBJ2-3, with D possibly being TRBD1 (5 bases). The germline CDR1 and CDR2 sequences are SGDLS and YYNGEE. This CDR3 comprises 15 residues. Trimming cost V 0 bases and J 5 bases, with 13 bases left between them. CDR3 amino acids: CASSVGGLPGDTQYF. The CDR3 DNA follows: TGTGCCAGCAGCGTAGGGGGCCTTCCCGGAGATACGCAGTATTTT.

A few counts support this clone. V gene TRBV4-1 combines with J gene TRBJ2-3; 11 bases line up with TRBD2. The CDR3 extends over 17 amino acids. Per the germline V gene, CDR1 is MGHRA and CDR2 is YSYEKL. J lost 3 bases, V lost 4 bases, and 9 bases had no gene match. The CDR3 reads CASSPTGSGGATDTQYF. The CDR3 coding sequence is TGCGCCAGCAGCCCGACGGGTAGCGGGGGGGCTACAGATACGCAGTATTTT.

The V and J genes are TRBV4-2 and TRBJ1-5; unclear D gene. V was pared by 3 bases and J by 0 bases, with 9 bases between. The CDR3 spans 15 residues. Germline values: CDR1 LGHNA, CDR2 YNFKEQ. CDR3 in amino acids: CASSQRADSNQPQHF. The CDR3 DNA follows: TGTGCCAGCAGCCAGAGGGCCGATAGCAATCAGCCCCAGCATTTT.

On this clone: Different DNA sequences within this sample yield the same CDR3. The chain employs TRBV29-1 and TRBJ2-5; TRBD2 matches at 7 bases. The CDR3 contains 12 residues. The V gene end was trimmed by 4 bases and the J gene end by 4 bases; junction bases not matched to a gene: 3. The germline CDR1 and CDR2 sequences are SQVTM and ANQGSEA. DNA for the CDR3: TGCAGCGTTGGTCGCGGGGGAGAGACCCAGTACTTC. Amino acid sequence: CSVGRGGETQYF.

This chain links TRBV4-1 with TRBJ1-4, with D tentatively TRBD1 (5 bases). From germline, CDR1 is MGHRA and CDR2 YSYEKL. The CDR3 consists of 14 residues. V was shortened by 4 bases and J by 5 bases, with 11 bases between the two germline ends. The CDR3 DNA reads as TGCGCCAGCAGCCCGTCGGGGGTAAATGAAAAACTGTTTTTT. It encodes CASSPSGVNEKLFF.

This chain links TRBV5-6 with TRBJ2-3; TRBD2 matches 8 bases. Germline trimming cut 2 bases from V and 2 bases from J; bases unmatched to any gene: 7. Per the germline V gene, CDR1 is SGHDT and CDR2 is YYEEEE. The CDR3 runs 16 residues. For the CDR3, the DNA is TGTGCCAGCAGCTTAAGCGGGGGCTTGTACACAGATACGCAGTATTTT. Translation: CASSLSGGLYTDTQYF.

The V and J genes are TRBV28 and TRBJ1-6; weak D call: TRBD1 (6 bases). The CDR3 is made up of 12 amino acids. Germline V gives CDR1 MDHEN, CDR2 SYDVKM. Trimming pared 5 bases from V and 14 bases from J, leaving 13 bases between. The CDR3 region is CASSVNRATLHF. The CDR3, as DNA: TGTGCCAGCAGTGTAAACAGGGCCACCCTCCACTTT.

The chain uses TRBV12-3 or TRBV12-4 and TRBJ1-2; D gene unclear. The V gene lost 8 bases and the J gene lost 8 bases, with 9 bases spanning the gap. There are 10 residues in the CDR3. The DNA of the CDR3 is TGTGCCAGCGCGTTCAAAGGCTACACCTTC. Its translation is CASAFKGYTF.

The CDR3 reads CASSPPRTGTNTGELFF. CDR3 DNA: TGTGCCAGCAGCCCCCCGCGGACAGGGACGAACACCGGGGAGCTGTTTTTT. The chain links TRBV7-9 to TRBJ2-2, with 8 bases that match TRBD1. The CDR3 length is 17 residues. Losses at the gene ends were 5 bases for V and 0 bases for J; bases not matched to a gene: 8. Germline CDR1 is SEHNR and CDR2 is FQNEAQ (reference sequence).

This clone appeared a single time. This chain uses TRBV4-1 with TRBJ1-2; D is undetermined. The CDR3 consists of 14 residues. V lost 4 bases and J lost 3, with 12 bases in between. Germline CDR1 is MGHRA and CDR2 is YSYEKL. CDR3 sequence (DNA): TGCGCCAGCAGCCCCGGCAGGCCCGACTATGGCTACACCTTC. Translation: CASSPGRPDYGYTF.

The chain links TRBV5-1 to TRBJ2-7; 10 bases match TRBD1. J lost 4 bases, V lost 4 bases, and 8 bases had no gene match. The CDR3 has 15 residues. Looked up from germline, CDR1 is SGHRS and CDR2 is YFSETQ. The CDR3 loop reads CASSISTGGNYEQYV. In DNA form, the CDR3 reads TGCGCCAGCAGCATTTCGACAGGGGGCAATTACGAGCAGTACGTC.

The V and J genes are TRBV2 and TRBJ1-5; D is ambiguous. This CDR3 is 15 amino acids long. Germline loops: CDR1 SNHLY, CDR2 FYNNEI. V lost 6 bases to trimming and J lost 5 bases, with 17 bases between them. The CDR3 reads CASSSPWGVYQPQHF. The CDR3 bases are TGTGCCAGCAGCAGTCCGTGGGGAGTTTATCAGCCCCAGCATTTT.

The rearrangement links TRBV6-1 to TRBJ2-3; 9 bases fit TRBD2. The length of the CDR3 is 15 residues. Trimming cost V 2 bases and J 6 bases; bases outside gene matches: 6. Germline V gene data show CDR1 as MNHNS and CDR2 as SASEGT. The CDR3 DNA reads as TGTGCCAGCAGTGAAATGGCTAGCGGGGTCGATACGCAGTATTTT. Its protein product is CASSEMASGVDTQYF.